These 17 T cell receptor beta chains were all obtained from the same sample, sequenced in a study of Graves' ophthalmopathy and Graves' hyperthyroidism. RNA transcripts provided the template for amplifying TCR beta CDR3 regions. The first-round RT-PCR employed HTBI primers together with the Qiagen OneStep RT-PCR kit. A multiplex PCR was then performed as the second round. From the multiplex PCR reads, TCRdb called clonotypes with MiXCR, one entry per CDR3 protein. The table shows roughly 610,000 distinct CDR3 sequences, with about a fifth occurring only once. Sequencing used peripheral blood. These receptors were obtained from a woman younger than 30 with stable Graves' hyperthyroidism. Some clones in this sample may be carry-over from other donors' samples.

This clonotype was observed at least ten times. The V gene is TRBV20-1, the J gene TRBJ1-6; the D gene is possibly TRBD1 (5 bases). This CDR3 contains 14 residues. CDR1 and CDR2 from the germline V gene are DFQATT and SNEGSKA (reference sequence). V shed 1 base and J shed 9 bases, with 13 bases lying between them. The CDR3 here is CSARGAGGSSPLHF. In nucleotides, the CDR3 is TGCAGTGCTAGAGGGGCGGGGGGATCTTCACCCCTCCACTTT.

In its sample, this clonotype was seen a few times. J is TRBJ2-7 and V is TRBV7-3, with D unresolved. Germline CDR1 reads SGHTA; CDR2 reads FQGTGA. This CDR3 contains 13 residues. V was clipped by 6 bases and J by 3 bases, with 12 bases between them. In DNA form, the CDR3 reads TGTGCCAGCAGTTTTGACGGTTACTACGAGCAGTACTTC. This translates into CASSFDGYYEQYF.

This clonotype was counted at least ten times. This sequence joins TRBV2 and TRBJ1-5; D may be TRBD1 (6 bases). The length of the CDR3 is 17 residues. The V gene lost 2 bases and the J gene lost 4 bases, with 18 bases spanning the gap. CDR1 SNHLY and CDR2 FYNNEI come from the germline V gene. The CDR3 region has the DNA TGTGCCAGCAGTGAACTGGGGGCGCAAGTGCCAAATCAGCCCCAGCATTTT. Protein sequence: CASSELGAQVPNQPQHF.

Details on this clonotype: A read error is possible here, since a much larger clone lies one base away. The chain is built from TRBV6-4 and TRBJ2-7; no clear D gene. The germline V gene encodes CDR1 MRHNA and CDR2 SNTAGT. The CDR3 extends over 13 amino acids. Between the trimmed V and J ends, which lost 3 bases and 5 bases, there was a span of 11 bases. CDR3 in amino acids: CASSEGPSHEQYF. The CDR3 nucleotides read TGTGCCAGCAGTGAAGGACCGTCCCACGAGCAGTACTTC.

This clonotype was counted at least ten times. V is TRBV7-9 and J is TRBJ2-2; no clear D. This CDR3 spans 14 amino acids. The ends were cut back, 5 bases at V and 6 bases at J, with 13 bases in the middle. Germline lookup yields CDR1 SEHNR and CDR2 FQNEAQ (reference sequence). CDR3 amino acids: CASSEVGDPGELFF. Here the CDR3 DNA reads TGTGCCAGCAGCGAGGTTGGGGATCCCGGGGAGCTGTTTTTT.

This clonotype has just a few counts. The genes are TRBV28 and TRBJ2-5; the D gene could be TRBD1 or TRBD2 (6 bases each). This CDR3 has 15 residues. Germline V gene lookup returns CDR1 MDHEN and CDR2 SYDVKM. Trimming removed 5 bases at V and 5 bases at J, with 18 bases between. As DNA, the CDR3 is TGTGCCAGCAGTGGAGCCCGGGGGCGCGTGGAGACCCAGTACTTC. As protein: CASSGARGRVETQYF. The full variable domain, in which reference TRBV28 and TRBJ2-5 provide the parts outside the CDR3, is DVKVTQSSRYLVKRTGEKVFLECVQDMDHENMFWYRQDPGLGLRLIYFSYDVKMKEKGDIPEGYSVSREKKERFSLILESASTNQTSMYLCASSGARGRVETQYFGPGTRLLVL.

This clonotype was seen a handful of times. CDR3 residues: CASSTLDRDNSPLHF. CDR3 nucleotide sequence: TGTGCCAGCAGTACCCTCGACAGGGATAATTCACCCCTCCACTTT. The chain carries TRBV12-3 or TRBV12-4 and TRBJ1-6; the match to TRBD1 covers 7 bases. V gave up 5 bases and J gave up 5 bases; unmatched junction bases: 6. This CDR3 comprises 15 residues.

Ten or more counts support this clonotype. CDR3 region: CSAGTSAEETQYF. The CDR3 coding sequence is TGCAGTGCCGGGACTAGCGCCGAAGAGACCCAGTACTTC. The chain couples TRBV20-1 to TRBJ2-5, with 10 bases identical to TRBD2. The CDR3 is 13 residues long. The V segment lost 6 bases and the J segment 3 bases; nucleotides outside the gene matches: 4. Germline values: CDR1 DFQATT, CDR2 SNEGSKA (reference sequence).

This sequence joins TRBV3-1 and TRBJ2-5, with 7 bases lining up with TRBD2. CDR3 length equals 17 residues. V lost 0 bases and J lost 5; bases outside the gene matches: 12. The germline CDR1 and CDR2 sequences are LGHDT and YNNKEL (reference sequence). The CDR3 here is CASSQDLSGTPRETQYF. The DNA for the CDR3 is TGTGCCAGCAGCCAAGATTTGAGCGGGACCCCCCGGGAGACCCAGTACTTC.

This clonotype was seen at least ten times. The CDR3 is CASSSIGLLPEETQYF. For the CDR3, the DNA is TGTGCCAGCAGTTCTATTGGACTCCTCCCCGAAGAGACCCAGTACTTC. V usage is TRBV6-5 and J usage is TRBJ2-5; D possibly corresponds to TRBD2 (5 bases). The CDR3 consists of 16 residues. The germline V gene encodes CDR1 MNHEY and CDR2 SVGAGI. V was cut by 4 bases and J by 3 bases, with 18 bases left in between.

This clonotype was counted only a few times. The rearrangement joins TRBV9 to TRBJ2-5, with D uncertain. The CDR3 spans 13 residues. Germline V lookup: CDR1 SGDLS, CDR2 YYNGEE. V was pared by 1 base and J by 2 bases, with 6 bases between. CDR3 loop: CASSVSGQETQYF. CDR3 coding DNA: TGTGCCAGCAGCGTATCCGGGCAAGAGACCCAGTACTTC.

The chain is built from TRBV3-1 and TRBJ1-5; TRBD1 aligns across 7 bases. V trimming: 4 bases; J trimming: 4 bases; junction bases outside the gene matches: 10. CDR1 and CDR2 (germline): LGHDT, YNNKEL (reference sequence). This CDR3 has 16 residues. The DNA of the CDR3 is TGTGCCAGCAGCCCGTCGGGACAGAAACTTAATCAGCCCCAGCATTTT. Translation: CASSPSGQKLNQPQHF.

On this clonotype itself: The junction departs from the called germline gene at one end, perhaps through a read error. The chain couples TRBV29-1 to TRBJ2-4; D possibly corresponds to TRBD2 (5 bases). The CDR3 extends over 13 amino acids. Per the germline V gene, CDR1 is SQVTM and CDR2 is ANQGSEA. The CDR3 sequence: CSVGETVKNIKYF. The CDR3 coding sequence is TGCAGCGTTGGGGAGACGGTCAAAAACATTAAGTACTTC.

This clonotype was counted many times. The chain recombines TRBV12-3 or TRBV12-4 with TRBJ1-3; D remains ambiguous. Trimming stripped 6 bases from V and 0 bases from J, with 12 bases between. The CDR3 is 15 residues long. The DNA of the CDR3 is TGTGCCAGCAGCCCTCATCCGGGCTCTGGAAACACCATATATTTT. Protein: CASSPHPGSGNTIYF.

About this clonotype itself: A read error may explain this, as a much larger clone is one base away. The chain combines TRBV6-1 with TRBJ2-7; TRBD1 matches 7 bases. The length of the CDR3 is 15 residues. CDR1 and CDR2 (germline): MNHNS, SASEGT. With 4 bases clipped from V and 3 bases from J, the junction kept 9 bases outside the gene matches. The CDR3 sequence is CASSATTTGFYEQYV. In DNA, the CDR3 is TGTGCCAGCAGTGCGACTACGACAGGGTTCTACGAGCAGTACGTC.

The gene calls are TRBV15 and TRBJ1-5, with D tentatively TRBD1 (6 bases). Germline V gene data show CDR1 as LNHNV and CDR2 as YYDKDF (reference sequence). Trimming removed 0 bases at V and 1 base at J, with 7 bases between. The length of the CDR3 is 15 residues. CDR3 in amino acids: CATSREDRSNQPQHF. The CDR3 DNA follows: TGTGCCACCAGCAGAGAGGACAGAAGCAATCAGCCCCAGCATTTT. Full variable domain (outside the CDR3, taken from reference TRBV15 and TRBJ1-5): DAMVIQNPRYQVTQFGKPVTLSCSQTLNHNVMYWYQQKSSQAPKLLFHYYDKDFNNEADTPDNFQSRRPNTSFCFLDIRSPGLGDTAMYLCATSREDRSNQPQHFGDGTRLSIL.

In its sample, this clonotype was seen many times. The chain combines TRBV30 with TRBJ1-1; unclear D gene. CDR1 and CDR2 (germline): GTSNPN, SVGIG (reference sequence). The CDR3 runs to 14 residues. V shed 4 bases and J shed 4 bases, with 16 bases lying between them. The CDR3 sequence is CAWNLRVKSTEAFF. The DNA for the CDR3 is TGTGCCTGGAACTTAAGGGTCAAAAGCACTGAAGCTTTCTTT.